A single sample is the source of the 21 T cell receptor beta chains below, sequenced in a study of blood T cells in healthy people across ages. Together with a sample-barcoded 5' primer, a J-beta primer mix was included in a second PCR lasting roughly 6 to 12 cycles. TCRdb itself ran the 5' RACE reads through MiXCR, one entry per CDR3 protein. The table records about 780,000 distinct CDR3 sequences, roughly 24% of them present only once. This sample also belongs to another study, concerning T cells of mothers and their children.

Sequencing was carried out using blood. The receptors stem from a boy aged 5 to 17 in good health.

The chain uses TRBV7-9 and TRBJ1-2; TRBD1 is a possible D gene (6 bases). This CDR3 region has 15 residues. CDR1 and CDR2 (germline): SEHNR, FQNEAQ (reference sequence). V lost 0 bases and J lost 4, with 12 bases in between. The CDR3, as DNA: TGTGCCAGCAGCTTAGCGAGGACAGAACCCTATGGCTACACCTTC. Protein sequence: CASSLARTEPYGYTF.

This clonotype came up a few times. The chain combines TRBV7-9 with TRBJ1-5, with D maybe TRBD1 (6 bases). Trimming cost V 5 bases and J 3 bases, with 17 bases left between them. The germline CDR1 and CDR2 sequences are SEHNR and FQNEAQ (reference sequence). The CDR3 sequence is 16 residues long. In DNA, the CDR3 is TGTGCCAGCAGCCCCGTAGGGGGGACCCACAATCAGCCCCAGCATTTT. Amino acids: CASSPVGGTHNQPQHF.

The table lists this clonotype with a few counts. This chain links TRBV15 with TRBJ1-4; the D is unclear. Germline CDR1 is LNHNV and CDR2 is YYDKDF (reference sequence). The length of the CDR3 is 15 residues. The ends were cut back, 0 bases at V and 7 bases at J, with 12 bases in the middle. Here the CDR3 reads CATSRDLAGGEKLFF. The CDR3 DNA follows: TGTGCCACCAGCAGAGATCTGGCAGGAGGTGAAAAACTGTTTTTT.

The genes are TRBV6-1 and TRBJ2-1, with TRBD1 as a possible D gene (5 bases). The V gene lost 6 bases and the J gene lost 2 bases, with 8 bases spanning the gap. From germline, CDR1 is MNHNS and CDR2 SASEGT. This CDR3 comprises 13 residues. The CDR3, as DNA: TGTGCCAGCAGGTGGACACCCTACAATGAGCAGTTCTTC. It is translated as CASRWTPYNEQFF.

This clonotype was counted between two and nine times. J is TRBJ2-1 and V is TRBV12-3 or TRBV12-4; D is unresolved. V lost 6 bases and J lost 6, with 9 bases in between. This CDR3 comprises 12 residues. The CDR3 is CASSPAVNEQFF. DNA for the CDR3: TGTGCCAGCAGCCCGGCTGTCAATGAGCAGTTCTTC.

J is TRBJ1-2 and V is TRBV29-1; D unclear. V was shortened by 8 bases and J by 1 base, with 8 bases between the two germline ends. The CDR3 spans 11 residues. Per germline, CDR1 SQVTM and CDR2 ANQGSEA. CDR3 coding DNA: TGCAGCAACGAGCATAACTATGGCTACACCTTC. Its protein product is CSNEHNYGYTF. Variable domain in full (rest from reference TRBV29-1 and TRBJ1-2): SAVISQKPSRDICQRGTSLTIQCQVDSQVTMMFWYRQQPGQSLTLIATANQGSEATYESGFVIDKFPISRPNLTFSTLTVSNMSPEDSSIYLCSNEHNYGYTFGSGTRLTVV.

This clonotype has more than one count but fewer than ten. CDR3 nucleotide sequence: TGTGCCAGCACTGGACTGGTGAACACTGAAGCTTTCTTT. It specifies CASTGLVNTEAFF. This sequence joins TRBV6-6 and TRBJ1-1, with D unclear. V lost 7 bases, J lost 0 bases, and 9 bases lay in between. CDR3 length equals 13 residues. Germline V gene sequence: CDR1 MNHNY, CDR2 SVGAGI (reference sequence).

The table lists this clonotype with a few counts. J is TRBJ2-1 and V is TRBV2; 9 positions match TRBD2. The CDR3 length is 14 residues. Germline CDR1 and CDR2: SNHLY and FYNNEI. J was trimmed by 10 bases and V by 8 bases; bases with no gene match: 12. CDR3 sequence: CASRERGGAFEQFF. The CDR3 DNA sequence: TGTGCCAGCCGGGAGCGCGGGGGGGCGTTCGAGCAGTTCTTC.

CDR3 sequence (DNA): TGCGCCAGCAGTGAGTCAAGGACAGGGGGTCAAGAGACCCAGTACTTC. As protein: CASSESRTGGQETQYF. This sequence joins TRBV10-1 and TRBJ2-5; 10 bases map to TRBD1. The CDR3 runs to 16 residues. Germline assignment: CDR1 WNHNN and CDR2 SYGVQD (reference sequence). Trimming took 0 bases from V and 2 from J; bases not matched to a gene: 3.

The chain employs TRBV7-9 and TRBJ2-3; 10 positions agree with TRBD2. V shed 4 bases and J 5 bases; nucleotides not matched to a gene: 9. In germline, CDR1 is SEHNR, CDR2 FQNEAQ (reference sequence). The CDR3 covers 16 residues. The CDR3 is CASSSRALAGVDTQYF. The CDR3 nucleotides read TGTGCCAGCAGCTCAAGGGCGCTAGCGGGAGTAGATACGCAGTATTTT. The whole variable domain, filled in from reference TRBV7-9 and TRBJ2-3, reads DTGVSQNPRHKITKRGQNVTFRCDPISEHNRLYWYRQTLGQGPEFLTYFQNEAQLEKSRLLSDRFSAERPKGSFSTLEIQRTEQGDSAMYLCASSSRALAGVDTQYFGPGTRLTVL.

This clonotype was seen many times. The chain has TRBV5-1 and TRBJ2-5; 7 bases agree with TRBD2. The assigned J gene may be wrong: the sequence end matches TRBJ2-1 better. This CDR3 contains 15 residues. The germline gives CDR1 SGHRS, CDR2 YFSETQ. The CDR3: CASSGRRLQRGEQFF. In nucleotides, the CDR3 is TGCGCCAGCAGCGGCCGCCGGCTCCAGCGGGGTGAGCAGTTCTTC.

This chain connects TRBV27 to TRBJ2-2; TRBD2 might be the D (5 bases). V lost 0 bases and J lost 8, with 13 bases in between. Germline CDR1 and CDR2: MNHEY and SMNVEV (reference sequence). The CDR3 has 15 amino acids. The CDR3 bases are TGTGCCAGCAGTTTATCCCGAGGACTTTCTGGGGAGCTGTTTTTT. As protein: CASSLSRGLSGELFF.

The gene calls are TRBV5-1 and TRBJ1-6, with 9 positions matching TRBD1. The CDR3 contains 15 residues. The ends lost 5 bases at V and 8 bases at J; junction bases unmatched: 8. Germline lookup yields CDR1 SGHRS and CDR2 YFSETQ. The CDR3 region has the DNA TGCGCCAGCAGACTGCAGACAGGGGGAGATTCACCCCTCCACTTT. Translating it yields CASRLQTGGDSPLHF.

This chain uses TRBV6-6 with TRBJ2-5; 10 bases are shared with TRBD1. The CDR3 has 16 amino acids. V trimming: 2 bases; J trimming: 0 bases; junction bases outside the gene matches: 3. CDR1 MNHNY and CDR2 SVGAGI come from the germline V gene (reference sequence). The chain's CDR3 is CASSYRDRGYQETQYF. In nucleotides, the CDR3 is TGTGCCAGCAGTTACAGGGACAGGGGATACCAAGAGACCCAGTACTTC.

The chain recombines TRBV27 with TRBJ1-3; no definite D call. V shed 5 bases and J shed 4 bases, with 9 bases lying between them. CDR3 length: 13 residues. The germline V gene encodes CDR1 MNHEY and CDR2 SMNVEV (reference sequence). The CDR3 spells CASSTRAGNTIYF. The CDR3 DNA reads TGTGCCAGCAGTACAAGGGCGGGAAACACCATATATTTT.

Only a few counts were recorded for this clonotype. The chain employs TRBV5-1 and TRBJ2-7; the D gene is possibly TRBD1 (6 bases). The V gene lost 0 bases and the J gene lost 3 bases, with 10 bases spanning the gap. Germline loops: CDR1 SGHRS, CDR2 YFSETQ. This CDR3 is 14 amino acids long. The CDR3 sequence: CASSLGDKVYEQYF. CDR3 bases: TGCGCCAGCAGCTTGGGGGACAAGGTCTACGAGCAGTACTTC. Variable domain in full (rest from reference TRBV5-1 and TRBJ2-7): KAGVTQTPRYLIKTRGQQVTLSCSPISGHRSVSWYQQTPGQGLQFLFEYFSETQRNKGNFPGRFSGRQFSNSRSEMNVSTLELGDSALYLCASSLGDKVYEQYFGPGTRLTVT.

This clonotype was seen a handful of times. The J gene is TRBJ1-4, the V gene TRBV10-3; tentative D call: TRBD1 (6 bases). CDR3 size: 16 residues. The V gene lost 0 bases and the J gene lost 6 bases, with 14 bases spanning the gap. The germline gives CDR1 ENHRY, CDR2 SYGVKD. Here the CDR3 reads CAISESKGGVDEKLFF. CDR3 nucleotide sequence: TGTGCCATCAGTGAGTCGAAAGGGGGTGTTGATGAAAAACTGTTTTTT.

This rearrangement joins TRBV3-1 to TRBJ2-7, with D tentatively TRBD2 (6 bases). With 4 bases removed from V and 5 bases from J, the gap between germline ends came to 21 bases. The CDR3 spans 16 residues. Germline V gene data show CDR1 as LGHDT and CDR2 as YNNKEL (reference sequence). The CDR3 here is CASSRLVRGDSDEQYF. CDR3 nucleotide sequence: TGTGCCAGCAGCCGTCTCGTACGCGGGGATAGCGACGAGCAGTACTTC.

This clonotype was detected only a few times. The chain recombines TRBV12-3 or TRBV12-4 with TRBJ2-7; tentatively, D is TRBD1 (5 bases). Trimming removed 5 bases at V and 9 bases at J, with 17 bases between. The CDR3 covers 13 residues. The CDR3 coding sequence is TGTGCCAGCAGTCGCACAGGCGTCCGAGCGCAGTACTTC. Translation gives CASSRTGVRAQYF.

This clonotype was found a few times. CDR3 sequence: CASSQGASNEKLFF. The CDR3 DNA is TGTGCCAGCTCTCAGGGGGCGTCTAATGAAAAACTGTTTTTT. This chain joins TRBV18 and TRBJ1-4; 8 bases map to TRBD1. CDR3 length: 14 amino acids. The J segment lost 3 bases and the V segment lost 6 bases, leaving 3 bases of the junction unmatched. Germline-derived CDR1 and CDR2 are KGHSH and LQKENI.

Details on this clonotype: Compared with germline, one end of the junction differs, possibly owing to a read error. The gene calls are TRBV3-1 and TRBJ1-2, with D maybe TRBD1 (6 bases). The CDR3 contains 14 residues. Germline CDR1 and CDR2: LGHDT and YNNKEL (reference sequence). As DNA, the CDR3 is TGTGCCAGCAGCCAAGGGACAGTCTCTTATGGCTACCCCTTC. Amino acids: CASSQGTVSYGYPF. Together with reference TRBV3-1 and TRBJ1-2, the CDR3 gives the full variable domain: DTAVSQTPKYLVTQMGNDKSIKCEQNLGHDTMYWYKQDSKKFLKIMFSYNNKELIINETVPNRFSPKSPDKAHLNLHINSLELGDSAVYFCASSQGTVSYGYPFGSGTRLTVV.